This TCR beta chain was obtained from a study of Graves' ophthalmopathy and Graves' hyperthyroidism. Study-wide context: Hyperthyroidism qualified as stable when ophthalmopathy did not develop within 18 months of follow-up.

In its sample, this clonotype was seen many times. The antigen remains unidentified. The authors amplified TCR beta CDR3 regions from RNA transcripts. The library came from an HTBI-primed first-round RT-PCR and a second-round multiplex PCR. MiXCR was run by TCRdb on the multiplex PCR reads, yielding one entry per CDR3 protein. Of roughly 600,000 distinct CDR3 sequences detected, approximately 35% appear once; the ten largest clones hold around 4.6%. Points from the study as a whole: Blood samples also showed most expanded thyroid clonotypes exceeding 0.001 frequency. With just under 90% sensitivity and approximately 79% specificity, a 13-signature model separated ophthalmopathy from stable hyperthyroidism.

This CDR3 contains 15 residues. Trimming left V 1 base short and J 1 base short, with 11 bases between. Per germline, CDR1 SGHRS and CDR2 YFSETQ. Sample: peripheral blood or thyroid tissue (not recorded which). V gene TRBV5-1 combines with J gene TRBJ1-1; D is possibly TRBD1 (5 bases). The receptor comes from an adult man with Graves' hyperthyroidism. The CDR3 bases are TGCGCCAGCAGCTTGCTTGCAGGGCGGAACACTGAAGCTTTCTTT. Amino acid sequence: CASSLLAGRNTEAFF.